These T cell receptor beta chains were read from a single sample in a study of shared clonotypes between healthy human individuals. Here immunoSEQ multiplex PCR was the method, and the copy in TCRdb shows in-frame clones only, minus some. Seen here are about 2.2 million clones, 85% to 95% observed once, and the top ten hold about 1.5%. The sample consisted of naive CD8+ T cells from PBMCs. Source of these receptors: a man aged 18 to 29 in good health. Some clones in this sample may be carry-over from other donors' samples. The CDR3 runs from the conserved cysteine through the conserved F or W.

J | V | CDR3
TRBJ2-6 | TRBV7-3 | CASSSTSGRAGANVLTF
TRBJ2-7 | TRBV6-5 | CASSYSEGGGEQYF
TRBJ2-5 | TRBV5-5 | CASSLWDGDPQETQYF
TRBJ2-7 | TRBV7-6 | CASSPTERSYEQYF
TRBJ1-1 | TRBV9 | CASSPLSSRGPTEAFF
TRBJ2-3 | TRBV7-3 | CASSDDRDSYPDTQYF
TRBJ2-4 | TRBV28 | CASSLRRTTRELIGKNIQYF
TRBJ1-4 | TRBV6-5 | CASSKWTGWVEKLFF
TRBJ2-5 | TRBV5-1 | CASSLEFLAGGVQETQYF
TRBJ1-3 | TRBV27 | CASSLGASGDTIYF
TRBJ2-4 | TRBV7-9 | CASSPGVAGAKNIQYF
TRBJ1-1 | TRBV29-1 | CSVGGTEAFF
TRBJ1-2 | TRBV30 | CAWSAGTAGYTF
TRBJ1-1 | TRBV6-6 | CASSYEGGTEAFF
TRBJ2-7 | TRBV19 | CASSIDPGLSYEQYF
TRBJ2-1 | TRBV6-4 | CASSDRQGVVQGEQFF
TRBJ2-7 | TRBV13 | CASSSRVMDEQYF
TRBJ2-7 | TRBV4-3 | CASSQSRVMGDEQYF
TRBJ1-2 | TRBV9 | CASNQDRESNYGYTF
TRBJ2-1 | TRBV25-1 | CASSDFSSYPYNEQFF
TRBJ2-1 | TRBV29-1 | CSVVPDDNNEQFF
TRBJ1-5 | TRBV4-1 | CASSQLIGQPQHF
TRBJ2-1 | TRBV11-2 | CASSSQQGEGYNEQFF
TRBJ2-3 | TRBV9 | CASTDPGGGDTQYF
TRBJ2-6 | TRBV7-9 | CASIPQGVSGANVLTF
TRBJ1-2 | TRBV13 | CASSQQRRSGYGYTF
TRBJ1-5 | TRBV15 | CATSTWGNNQPQHF
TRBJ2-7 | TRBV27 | CASRDYTRVPYEQYF
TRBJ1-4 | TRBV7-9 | CASSPTEWEKLFF
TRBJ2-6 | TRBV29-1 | CSVAPGFGDNVLTF
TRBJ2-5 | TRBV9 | CASSEGAGAVPETQYF
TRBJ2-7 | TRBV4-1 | CASSQELASYEQYF
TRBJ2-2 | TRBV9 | CASSVVAGRQTSTGELFF
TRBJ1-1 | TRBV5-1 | CASSLGHTGGEGTEAFF
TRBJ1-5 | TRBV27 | CASNAGPYSNQPQHF
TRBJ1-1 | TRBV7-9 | CASSDLFRPEAFF
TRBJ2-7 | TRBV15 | CATSSGQDQSYEQYF
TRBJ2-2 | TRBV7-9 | CASSPTWGSGSQDTGELFF
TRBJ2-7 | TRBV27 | CASSLSPGLADYEQYF
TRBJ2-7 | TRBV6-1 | CASSEWPLGEQYF
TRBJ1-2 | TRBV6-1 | CASILRDTNNYGYTF
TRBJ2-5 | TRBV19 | CASRDRDSQETQYF
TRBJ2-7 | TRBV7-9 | CASSSILERYEQYF
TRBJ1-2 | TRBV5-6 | CASSGGPDYGYTF
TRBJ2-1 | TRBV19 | CASSIQGLHNEQFF
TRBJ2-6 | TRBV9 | CASSVPRGGRAGANVLTF
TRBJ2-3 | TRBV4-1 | CASSRRDRSTDTQYF
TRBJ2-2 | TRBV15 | CATSRGGAGTGELFF
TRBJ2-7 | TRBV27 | CASSLSSGTVTYEQYF
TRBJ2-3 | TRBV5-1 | CASSLVSTDTQYF
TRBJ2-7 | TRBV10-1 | CASSERYEQYF
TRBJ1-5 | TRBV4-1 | CASSQERGWRQPQHF
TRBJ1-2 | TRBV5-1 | CASLARPDSLYGYTF
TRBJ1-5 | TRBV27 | CASSLRWGFSNQPQHF